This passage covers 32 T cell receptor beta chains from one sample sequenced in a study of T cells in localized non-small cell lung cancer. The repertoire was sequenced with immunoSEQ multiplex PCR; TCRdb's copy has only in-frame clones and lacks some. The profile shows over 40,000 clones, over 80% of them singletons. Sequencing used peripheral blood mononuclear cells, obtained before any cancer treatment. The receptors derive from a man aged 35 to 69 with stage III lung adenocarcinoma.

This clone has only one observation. CDR3 region: CASSPSGGNQPQHF. DNA for the CDR3: TGTGCCAGCAGTCCCAGCGGAGGCAATCAGCCCCAGCATTTT. This rearrangement joins TRBV7-3 to TRBJ1-5; D unclear. Trimming pared 6 bases from V and 2 bases from J, leaving 11 bases between. The CDR3 extends over 14 amino acids. The germline gives CDR1 SGHTA, CDR2 FQGTGA.

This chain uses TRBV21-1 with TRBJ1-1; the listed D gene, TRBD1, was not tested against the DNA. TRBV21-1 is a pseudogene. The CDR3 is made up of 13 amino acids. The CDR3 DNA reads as TGTGCCAGCAACTACAGGGATCGACCTGAAGCTTTCTTT. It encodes CASNYRDRPEAFF.

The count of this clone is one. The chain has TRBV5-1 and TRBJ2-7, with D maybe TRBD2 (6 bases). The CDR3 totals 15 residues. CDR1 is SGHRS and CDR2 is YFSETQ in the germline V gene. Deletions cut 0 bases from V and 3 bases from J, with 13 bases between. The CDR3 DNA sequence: TGCGCCAGCAGCTTGGGGAGGGCGCGCGTCTACGAGCAGTACTTC. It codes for CASSLGRARVYEQYF.

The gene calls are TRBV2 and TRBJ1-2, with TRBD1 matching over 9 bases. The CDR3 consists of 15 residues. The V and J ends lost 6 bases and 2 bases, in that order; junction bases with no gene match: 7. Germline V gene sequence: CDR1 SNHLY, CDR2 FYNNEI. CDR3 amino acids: CASRGGTGPNYGYTF. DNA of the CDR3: TGTGCCAGCAGGGGGGGGACAGGGCCCAACTATGGCTACACCTTC.

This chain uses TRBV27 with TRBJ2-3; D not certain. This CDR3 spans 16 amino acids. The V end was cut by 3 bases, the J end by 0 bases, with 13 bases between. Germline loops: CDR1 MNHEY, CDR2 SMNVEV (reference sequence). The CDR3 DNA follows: TGTGCCAGCAGTTTTAGCAGATTAGAAAGCACAGATACGCAGTATTTT. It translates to CASSFSRLESTDTQYF.

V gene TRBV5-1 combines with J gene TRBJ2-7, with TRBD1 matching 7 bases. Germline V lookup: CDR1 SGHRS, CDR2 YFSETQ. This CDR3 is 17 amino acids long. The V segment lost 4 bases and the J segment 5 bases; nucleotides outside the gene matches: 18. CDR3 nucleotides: TGCGCCAGCAGCCAAGGACAGGAGACCTATCAGGGCCACGAGCAGTACTTC. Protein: CASSQGQETYQGHEQYF.

CDR3 sequence reads: CASRTGGFAGANVLTF. CDR3 DNA: TGTGCCAGCAGAACAGGGGGCTTTGCTGGGGCCAACGTCCTGACTTTC. This chain uses TRBV11-2 with TRBJ2-6; 9 bases line up with TRBD1. V trimming: 6 bases; J trimming: 2 bases; junction bases outside the gene matches: 5. This CDR3 is 16 amino acids long. Germline V lookup: CDR1 SGHAT, CDR2 FQNNGV.

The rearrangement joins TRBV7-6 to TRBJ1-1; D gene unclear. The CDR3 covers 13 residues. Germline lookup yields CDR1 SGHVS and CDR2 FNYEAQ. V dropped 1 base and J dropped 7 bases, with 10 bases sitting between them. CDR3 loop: CASSLEDGSEAFF. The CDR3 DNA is TGTGCCAGCAGCTTAGAGGACGGTAGTGAAGCTTTCTTT.

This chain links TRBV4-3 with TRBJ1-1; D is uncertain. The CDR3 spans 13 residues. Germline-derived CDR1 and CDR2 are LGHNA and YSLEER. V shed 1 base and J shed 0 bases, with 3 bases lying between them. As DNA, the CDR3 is TGCGCCAGCAGCCAAGTCCTGAACACTGAAGCTTTCTTT. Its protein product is CASSQVLNTEAFF.

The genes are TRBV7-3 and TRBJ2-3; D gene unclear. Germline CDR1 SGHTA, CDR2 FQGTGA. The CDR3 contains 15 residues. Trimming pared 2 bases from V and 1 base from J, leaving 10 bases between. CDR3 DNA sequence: TGTGCCAGCAGCTTATCGTCGATGGGCACAGATACGCAGTATTTT. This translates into CASSLSSMGTDTQYF.

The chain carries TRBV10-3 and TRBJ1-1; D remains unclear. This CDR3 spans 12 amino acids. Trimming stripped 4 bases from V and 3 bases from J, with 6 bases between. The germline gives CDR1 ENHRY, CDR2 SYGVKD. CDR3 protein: CAISAQDTEAFF. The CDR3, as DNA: TGTGCCATCAGTGCCCAGGACACTGAAGCTTTCTTT.

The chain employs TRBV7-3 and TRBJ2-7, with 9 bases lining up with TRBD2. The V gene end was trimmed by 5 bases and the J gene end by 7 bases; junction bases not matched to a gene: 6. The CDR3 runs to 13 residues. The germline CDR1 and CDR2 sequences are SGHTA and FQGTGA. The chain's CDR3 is CASSVSGRGEQYF. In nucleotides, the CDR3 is TGTGCCAGCAGCGTTAGCGGGAGAGGGGAGCAGTACTTC.

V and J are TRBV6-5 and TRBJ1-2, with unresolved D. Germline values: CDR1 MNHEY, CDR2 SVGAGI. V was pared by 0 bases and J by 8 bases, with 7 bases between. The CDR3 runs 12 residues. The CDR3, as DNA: TGTGCCAGCAGTTACTCAGAAGGGGGCTACACCTTC. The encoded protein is CASSYSEGGYTF.

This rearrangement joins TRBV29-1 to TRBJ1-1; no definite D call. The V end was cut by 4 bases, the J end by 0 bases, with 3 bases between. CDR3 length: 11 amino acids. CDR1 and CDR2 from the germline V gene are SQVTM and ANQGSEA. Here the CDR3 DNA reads TGCAGCGTTGCGGTGAACACTGAAGCTTTCTTT. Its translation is CSVAVNTEAFF.

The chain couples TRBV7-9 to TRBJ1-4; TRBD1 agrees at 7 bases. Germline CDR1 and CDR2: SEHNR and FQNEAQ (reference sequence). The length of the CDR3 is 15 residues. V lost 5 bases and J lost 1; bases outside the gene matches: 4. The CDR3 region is CASSPGTVTNEKLFF. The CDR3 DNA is TGTGCCAGCAGCCCCGGGACAGTAACTAATGAAAAACTGTTTTTT.

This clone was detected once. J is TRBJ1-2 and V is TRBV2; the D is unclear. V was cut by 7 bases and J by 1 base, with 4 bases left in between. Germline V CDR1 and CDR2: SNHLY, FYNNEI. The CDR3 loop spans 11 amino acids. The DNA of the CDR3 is TGTGCCAGCAACGGTAACTATGGCTACACCTTC. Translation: CASNGNYGYTF.

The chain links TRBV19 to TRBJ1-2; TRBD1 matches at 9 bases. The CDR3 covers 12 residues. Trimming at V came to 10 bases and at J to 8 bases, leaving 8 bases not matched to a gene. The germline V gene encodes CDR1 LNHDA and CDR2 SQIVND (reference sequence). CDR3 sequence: CATAQGAWGYTF. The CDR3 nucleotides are TGTGCCACCGCACAGGGGGCTTGGGGCTACACCTTC. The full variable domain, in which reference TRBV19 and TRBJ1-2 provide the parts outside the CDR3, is DGGITQSPKYLFRKEGQNVTLSCEQNLNHDAMYWYRQDPGQGLRLIYYSQIVNDFQKGDIAEGYSVSREKKESFPLTVTSAQKNPTAFYLCATAQGAWGYTFGSGTRLTVV.

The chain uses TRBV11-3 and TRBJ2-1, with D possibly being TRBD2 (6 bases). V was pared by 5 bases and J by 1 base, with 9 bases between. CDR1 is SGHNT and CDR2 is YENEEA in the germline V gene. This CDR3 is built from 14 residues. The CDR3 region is CASSPGGSYNEQFF. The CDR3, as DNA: TGTGCCAGCAGCCCCGGAGGGTCCTACAATGAGCAGTTCTTC.

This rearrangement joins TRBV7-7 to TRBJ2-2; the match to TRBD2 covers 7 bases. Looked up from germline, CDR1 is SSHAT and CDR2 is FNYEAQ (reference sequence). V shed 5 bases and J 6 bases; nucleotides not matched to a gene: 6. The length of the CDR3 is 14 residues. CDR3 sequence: CASSPGTIAGELFF. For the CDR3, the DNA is TGTGCCAGCAGCCCCGGGACTATTGCCGGGGAGCTGTTTTTT.

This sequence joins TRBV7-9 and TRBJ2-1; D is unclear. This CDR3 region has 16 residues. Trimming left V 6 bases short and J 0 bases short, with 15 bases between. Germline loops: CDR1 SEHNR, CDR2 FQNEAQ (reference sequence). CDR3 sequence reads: CASSPPGISSYNEQFF. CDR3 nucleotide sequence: TGTGCCAGCAGTCCACCGGGTATCAGCTCCTACAATGAGCAGTTCTTC.

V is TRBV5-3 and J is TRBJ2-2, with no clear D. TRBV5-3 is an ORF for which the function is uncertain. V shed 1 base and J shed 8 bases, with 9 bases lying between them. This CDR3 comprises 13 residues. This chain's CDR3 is CARSLPFEGELFF. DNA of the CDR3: TGTGCCAGAAGCTTGCCGTTCGAAGGGGAGCTGTTTTTT.

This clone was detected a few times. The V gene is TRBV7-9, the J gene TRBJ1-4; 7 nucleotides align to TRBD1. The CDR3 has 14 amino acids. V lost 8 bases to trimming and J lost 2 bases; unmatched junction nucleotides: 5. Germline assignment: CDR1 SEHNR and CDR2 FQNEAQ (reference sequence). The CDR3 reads CASGRGSTNEKLFF. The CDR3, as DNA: TGTGCCAGCGGCAGGGGGTCGACTAATGAAAAACTGTTTTTT.

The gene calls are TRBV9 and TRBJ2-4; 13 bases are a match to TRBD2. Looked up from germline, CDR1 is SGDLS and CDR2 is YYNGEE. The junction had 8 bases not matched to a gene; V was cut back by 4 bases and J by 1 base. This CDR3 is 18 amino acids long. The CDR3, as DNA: TGTGCCAGCAGCCGGGGACTAGCGGGAACAAGGGCCAAAAACATTCAGTACTTC. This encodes CASSRGLAGTRAKNIQYF.

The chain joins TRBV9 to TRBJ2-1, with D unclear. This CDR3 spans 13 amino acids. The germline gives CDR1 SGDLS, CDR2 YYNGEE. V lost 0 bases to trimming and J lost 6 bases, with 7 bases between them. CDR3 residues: CASSVGSSNEQFF. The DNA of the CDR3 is TGTGCCAGCAGCGTAGGTAGCTCCAATGAGCAGTTCTTC.

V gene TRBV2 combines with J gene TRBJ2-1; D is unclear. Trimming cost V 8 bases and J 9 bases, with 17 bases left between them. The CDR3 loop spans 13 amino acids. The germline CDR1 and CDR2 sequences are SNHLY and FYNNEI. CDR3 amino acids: CASSAQIRSEQFF. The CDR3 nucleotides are TGTGCCAGCTCGGCACAAATAAGAAGTGAGCAGTTCTTC.

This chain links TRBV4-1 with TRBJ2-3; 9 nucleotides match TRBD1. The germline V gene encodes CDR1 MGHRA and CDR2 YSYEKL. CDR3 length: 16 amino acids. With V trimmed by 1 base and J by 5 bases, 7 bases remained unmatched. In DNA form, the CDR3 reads TGCGCCAGCAGCCAAGGAACAGGGGGCTACGAAGATACGCAGTATTTT. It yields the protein CASSQGTGGYEDTQYF.

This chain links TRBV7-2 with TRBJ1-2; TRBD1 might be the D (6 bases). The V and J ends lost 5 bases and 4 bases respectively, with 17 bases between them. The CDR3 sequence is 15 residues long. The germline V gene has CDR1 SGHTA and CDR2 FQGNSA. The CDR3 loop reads CASSDRTEGIYGYTF. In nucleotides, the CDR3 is TGTGCCAGCAGCGATCGGACAGAGGGGATCTATGGCTACACCTTC.

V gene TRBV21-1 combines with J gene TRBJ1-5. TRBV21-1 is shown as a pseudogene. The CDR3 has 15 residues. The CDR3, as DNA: TGTGCCAGCAGCAGTAGGGGGGGCATGGGGCAGCCCCAGCATTTT. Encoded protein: CASSSRGGMGQPQHF.

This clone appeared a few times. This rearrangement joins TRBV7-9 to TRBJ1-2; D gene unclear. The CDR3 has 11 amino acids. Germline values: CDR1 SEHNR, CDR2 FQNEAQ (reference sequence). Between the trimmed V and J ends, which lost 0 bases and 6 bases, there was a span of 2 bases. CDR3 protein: CASSLADGYTF. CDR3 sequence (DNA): TGTGCCAGCAGCTTAGCGGATGGCTACACCTTC.

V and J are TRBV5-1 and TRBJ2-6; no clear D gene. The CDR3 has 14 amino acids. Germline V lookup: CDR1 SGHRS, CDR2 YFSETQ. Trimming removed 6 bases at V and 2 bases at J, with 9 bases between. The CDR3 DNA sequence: TGCGCCAGCACCATGGAACCTGGGGCCAACGTCCTGACTTTC. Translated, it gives CASTMEPGANVLTF.

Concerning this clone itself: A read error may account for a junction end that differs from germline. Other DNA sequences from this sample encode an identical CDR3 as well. CDR3 amino acids: CSVDGTYTEAFF. Here the CDR3 DNA reads TGCAGCGTTGACGGGACCTACACTGAGGCTTTCTTT. The chain employs TRBV29-1 and TRBJ1-1; TRBD1 might be the D (5 bases). This CDR3 is built from 12 residues. The V gene's germline CDR1 is SQVTM and CDR2 ANQGSEA.

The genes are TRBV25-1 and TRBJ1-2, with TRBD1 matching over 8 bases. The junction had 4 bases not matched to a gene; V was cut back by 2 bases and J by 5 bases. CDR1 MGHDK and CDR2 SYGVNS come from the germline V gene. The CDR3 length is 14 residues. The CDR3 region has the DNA TGTGCCAGCAGTGAACAGGGGGCAGGGTATGGCTACACCTTC. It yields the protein CASSEQGAGYGYTF.